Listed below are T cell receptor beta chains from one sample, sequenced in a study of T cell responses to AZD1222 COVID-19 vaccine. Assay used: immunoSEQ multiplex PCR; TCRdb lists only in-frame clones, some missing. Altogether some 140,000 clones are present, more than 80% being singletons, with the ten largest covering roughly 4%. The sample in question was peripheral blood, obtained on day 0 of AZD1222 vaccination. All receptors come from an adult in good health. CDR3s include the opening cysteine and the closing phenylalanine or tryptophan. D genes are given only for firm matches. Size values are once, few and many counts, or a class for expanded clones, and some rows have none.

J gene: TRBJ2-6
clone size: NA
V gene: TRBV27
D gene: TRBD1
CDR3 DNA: TGTGCCAGCAGTTTAACCGGACAGGGAGTCTCTGGGGCCAACGTCCTGACTTTC
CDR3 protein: CASSLTGQGVSGANVLTF

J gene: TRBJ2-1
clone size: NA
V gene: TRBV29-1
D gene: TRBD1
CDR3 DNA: TGCAGCGTTGAAGCCCAGACAGGGCGGCTAAACAATGAGCAGTTCTTC
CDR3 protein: CSVEAQTGRLNNEQFF

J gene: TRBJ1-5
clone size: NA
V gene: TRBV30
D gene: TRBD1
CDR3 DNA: TGTGCCTGGAGTTTGGGACAGGGAAACAATCAGCCCCAGCATTTT
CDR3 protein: CAWSLGQGNNQPQHF

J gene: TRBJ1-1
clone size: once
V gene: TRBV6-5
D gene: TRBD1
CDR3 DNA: TGTGCCAGCATTAATGGACAGGGCACTGAAGCTTTCTTT
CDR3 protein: CASINGQGTEAFF

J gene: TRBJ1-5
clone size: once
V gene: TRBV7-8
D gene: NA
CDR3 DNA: TGTGCCAGCAGCTTAGTTGGTCGGTCCCGCGAGTGGAGCAATCAGCCCCAGCATTTT
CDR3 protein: CASSLVGRSREWSNQPQHF

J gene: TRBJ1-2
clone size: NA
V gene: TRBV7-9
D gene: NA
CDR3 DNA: TGTGCCAGCAGCTTAGAACGGGGGTCGGATGGCTACACCTTC
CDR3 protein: CASSLERGSDGYTF

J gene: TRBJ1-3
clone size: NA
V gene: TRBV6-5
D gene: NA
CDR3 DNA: TGTGCCAGCAGTCCCGATGGGACCCCTGGAAACACCATATATTTT
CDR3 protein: CASSPDGTPGNTIYF

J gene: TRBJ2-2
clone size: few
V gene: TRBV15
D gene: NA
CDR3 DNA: TGTGCCACCAGCAGAGACCCGAGAAACACCGGGGAGCTGTTTTTT
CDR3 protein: CATSRDPRNTGELFF

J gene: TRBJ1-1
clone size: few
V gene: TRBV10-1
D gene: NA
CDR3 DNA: TGCGCCAGCAGTGAGAGGGGGGACACTGAAGCTTTCTTT
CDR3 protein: CASSERGDTEAFF

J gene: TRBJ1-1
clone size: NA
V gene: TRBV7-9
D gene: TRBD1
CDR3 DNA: TGTGCCAGCAGCTCCAGGGGGGACAGGGCATCCGAAGCTTTCTTT
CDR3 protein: CASSSRGDRASEAFF

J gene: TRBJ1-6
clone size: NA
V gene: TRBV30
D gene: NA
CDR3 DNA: TGTGCCTGGTCGAAGCAAGGTTCACCCCTCCACTTT
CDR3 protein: CAWSKQGSPLHF

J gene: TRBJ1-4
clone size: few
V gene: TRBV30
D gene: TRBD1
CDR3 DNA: TGTGCCTGGAACAGGGGAGGGAATGAAAAACTGTTTTTT
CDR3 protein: CAWNRGGNEKLFF

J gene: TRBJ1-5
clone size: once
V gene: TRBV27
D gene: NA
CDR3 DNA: TGTGCCAGCAGTTTGGTAGGGATCGATCAGCCCCAGCATTTT
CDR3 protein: CASSLVGIDQPQHF

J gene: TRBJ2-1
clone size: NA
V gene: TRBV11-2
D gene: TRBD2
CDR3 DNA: TGTGCCAGCAGCTACTTCGGACTAGCGGGGGGGAGCTCCTACAATGAGCAGTTCTTC
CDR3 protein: CASSYFGLAGGSSYNEQFF

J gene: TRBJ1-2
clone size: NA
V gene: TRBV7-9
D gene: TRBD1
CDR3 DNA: TGTGCCAGCAGCCGACACAGGGGGCTCGGTGGTGGCTATGGCTACACCTTC
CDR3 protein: CASSRHRGLGGGYGYTF

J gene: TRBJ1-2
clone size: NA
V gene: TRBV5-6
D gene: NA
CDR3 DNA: TGTGCCAGCAGCTTGTCACAGGGAATGGGGAACTGGGGCTACACCTTC
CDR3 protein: CASSLSQGMGNWGYTF

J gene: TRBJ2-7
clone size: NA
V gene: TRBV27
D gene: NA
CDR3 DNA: TGTGCCAGCAGTTTATCATGGCAGGGGGGTTACGAGCAGTACTTC
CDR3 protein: CASSLSWQGGYEQYF

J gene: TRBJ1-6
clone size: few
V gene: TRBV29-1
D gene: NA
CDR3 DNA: TGCAGCGTTCGTATTGGGGTAGTTGGGCCCCTCCACTTT
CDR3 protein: CSVRIGVVGPLHF

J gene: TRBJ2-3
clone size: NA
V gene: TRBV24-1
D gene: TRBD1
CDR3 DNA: TGTGCCACCAGTGGGGCAGGGGGAAGGAGCACAGATACGCAGTATTTT
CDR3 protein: CATSGAGGRSTDTQYF

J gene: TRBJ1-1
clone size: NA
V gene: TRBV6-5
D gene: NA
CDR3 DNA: TGTGCCAGCAGTCTGGACAAGAACACTGAAGCTTTCTTT
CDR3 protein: CASSLDKNTEAFF

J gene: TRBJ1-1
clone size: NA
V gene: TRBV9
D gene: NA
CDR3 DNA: TGTGCCAGCAGCGTAGGGGCGGATCCGAACACTGAAGCTTTCTTT
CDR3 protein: CASSVGADPNTEAFF

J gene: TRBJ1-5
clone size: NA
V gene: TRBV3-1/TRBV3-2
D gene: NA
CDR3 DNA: TGTGCCAGCAGCCAGAACCGGGAGGGCCCCCAGCATTTT
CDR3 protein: CASSQNREGPQHF

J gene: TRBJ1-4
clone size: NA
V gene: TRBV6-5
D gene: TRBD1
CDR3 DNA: TGTGCCAGCAGACTAGGGGGCCCAGCTAATGAAAAACTGTTTTTT
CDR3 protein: CASRLGGPANEKLFF

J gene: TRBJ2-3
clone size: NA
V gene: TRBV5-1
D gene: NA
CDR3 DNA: TGCGCCAGCAGCTTACAGGGTAGCACAGATACGCAGTATTTT
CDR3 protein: CASSLQGSTDTQYF

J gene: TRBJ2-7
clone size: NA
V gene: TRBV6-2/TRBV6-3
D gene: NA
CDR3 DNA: TGTGCCAGCAGTCCCCCGACCACTTACCACGAGCAGTACTTC
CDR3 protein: CASSPPTTYHEQYF

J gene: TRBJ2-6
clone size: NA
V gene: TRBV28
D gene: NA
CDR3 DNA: TGTGCCAGCAGGCCGGGAAAAGAAATCTCTGGGGCCAACGTCCTGACTTTC
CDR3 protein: CASRPGKEISGANVLTF

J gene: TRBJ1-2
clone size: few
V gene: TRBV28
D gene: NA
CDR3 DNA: TGTGCCAGCATAAAACTGATTGGCAACCCCTATGGCTACACCTTC
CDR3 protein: CASIKLIGNPYGYTF

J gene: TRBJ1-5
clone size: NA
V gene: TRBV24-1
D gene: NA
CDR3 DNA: TGTGCCACCAGTATGGGGGGGGGCGGCAATCAGCCCCAGCATTTT
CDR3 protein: CATSMGGGGNQPQHF

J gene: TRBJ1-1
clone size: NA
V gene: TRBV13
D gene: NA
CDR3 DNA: TGTGCCAGCAGCCCCCGACGGGTCACTGAAGCTTTCTTT
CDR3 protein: CASSPRRVTEAFF

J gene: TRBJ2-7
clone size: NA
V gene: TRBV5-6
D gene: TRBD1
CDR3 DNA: TGTGCCAGCAGCTTGGGGGACAGGGTAACCTACGAGCAGTACTTC
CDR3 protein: CASSLGDRVTYEQYF

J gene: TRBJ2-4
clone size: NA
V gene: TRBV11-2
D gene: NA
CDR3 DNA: TGTGCCAGCAGGACCAACTTCGGGGCGGAAAACATTCAGTACTTC
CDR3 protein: CASRTNFGAENIQYF

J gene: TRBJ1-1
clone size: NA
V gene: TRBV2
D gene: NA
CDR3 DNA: TGTGCCAGCAGGAAGACTTTGAACACTGAAGCTTTCTTT
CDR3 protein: CASRKTLNTEAFF

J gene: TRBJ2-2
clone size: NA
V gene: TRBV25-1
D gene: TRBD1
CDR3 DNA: TGTGCCAGCAGTGCCCCCCGGACAGGGAACACCGGGGAGCTGTTTTTT
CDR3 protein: CASSAPRTGNTGELFF

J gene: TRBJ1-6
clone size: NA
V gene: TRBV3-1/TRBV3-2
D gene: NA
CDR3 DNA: TGTGCCAGCAGCCGAGGGACCGATAATTCACCCCTCCACTTT
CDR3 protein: CASSRGTDNSPLHF

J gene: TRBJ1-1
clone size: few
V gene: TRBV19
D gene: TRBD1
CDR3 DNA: TGTGCCAGTAGTGTGAACAACAGGGGGTTGAACACTGAAGCTTTCTTT
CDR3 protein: CASSVNNRGLNTEAFF

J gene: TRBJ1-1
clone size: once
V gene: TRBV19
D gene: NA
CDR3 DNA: TGTGCCAGTAGTATCGGCCTTCGAGCGACGAACACTGAAGCTTTCTTT
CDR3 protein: CASSIGLRATNTEAFF

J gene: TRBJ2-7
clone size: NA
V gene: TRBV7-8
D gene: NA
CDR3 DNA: TGTGCCAGCAGCTTAGCGCTACAGGGAGGGCACGAGCAGTACTTC
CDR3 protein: CASSLALQGGHEQYF

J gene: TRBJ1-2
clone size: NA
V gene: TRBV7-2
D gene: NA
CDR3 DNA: TGTGCCAGCAGCCCCGCTGGGCAGAACTATGGCTACACCTTC
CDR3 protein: CASSPAGQNYGYTF

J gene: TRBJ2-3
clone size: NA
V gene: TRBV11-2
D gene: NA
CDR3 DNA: TGTGCCAGCACCGCGGGACGACAGGGAAGAACAGATACGCAGTATTTT
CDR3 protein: CASTAGRQGRTDTQYF

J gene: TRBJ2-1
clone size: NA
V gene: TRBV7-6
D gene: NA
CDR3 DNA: TGTGCCAGCAGCTTAGCAGGCTCTTCTGGCGGTCGTTACAATGAGCAGTTCTTC
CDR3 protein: CASSLAGSSGGRYNEQFF

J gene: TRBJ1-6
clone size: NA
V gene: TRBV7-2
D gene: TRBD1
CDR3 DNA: TGTGCCAGCAGCTTAGCGCATCGGGCAGGGGGCGTCTATAATTCACCCCTCCACTTT
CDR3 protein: CASSLAHRAGGVYNSPLHF

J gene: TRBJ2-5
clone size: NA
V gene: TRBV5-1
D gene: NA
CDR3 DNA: TGCGCCAGCAGTTTTGGACAGCCTACCACCCTTTTCCAAGAGACCCAGTACTTC
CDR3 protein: CASSFGQPTTLFQETQYF

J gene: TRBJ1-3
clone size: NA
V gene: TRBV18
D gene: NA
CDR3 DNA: TGTGCCAGCTCACCCGCGGGAGGGGCCGGAAACACCATATATTTT
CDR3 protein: CASSPAGGAGNTIYF

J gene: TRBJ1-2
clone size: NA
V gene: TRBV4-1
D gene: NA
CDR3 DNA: TGCGCCAGCAGCCAAGGGCGGGAAGGTCCGTATGGCTACACCTTC
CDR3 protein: CASSQGREGPYGYTF

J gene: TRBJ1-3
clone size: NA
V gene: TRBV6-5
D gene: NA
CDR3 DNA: TGTGCCAGCAGCAAGGTGGGGTCTGGAAACACCATATATTTT
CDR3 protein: CASSKVGSGNTIYF